The T cell receptor (beta chain) described here comes from a study of vaccination and CD4 T cells after COVID-19. Study as a whole: The convalescents were made up of six males and four females, two of whom were Hispanic. Samples were taken after vaccination, a median of around 76 days after dose two, with a range of 14 to 241.

This clonotype came up a few times. Its antigen is not identified. Treatment specified: 10-day PBMC culture with coronavirus spike peptide pools or control peptides (ViraFEST assay). Negative selection separated CD4+ T cells from roughly nine-day cultures. Regarding the study as a whole: With convalescent patients, a median roughly 88% of reactive clones emerged solely after vaccination.

The Oncomine TCR Beta short-read assay was applied to DNA of cultured CD4+ T cells. TCRdb called the PCR reads again in MiXCR, with one record for every CDR3 protein. Among roughly 13,000 distinct CDR3 sequences listed, around 60% were seen once. The sequencing input was CD4+ T cells from blood, cultured in vitro. The TCR was taken from a human donor who had recovered from COVID-19.

This chain's CDR3 is CASSNFDKSYTF. The CDR3, as DNA: TGTGCCAGCAGCAATTTCGACAAGAGCTACACCTTC. V usage is TRBV7-2 and J usage is TRBJ1-2; D not resolved. The CDR3 sequence is 12 residues long. Between the trimmed V and J ends, which lost 5 bases and 9 bases, there was a span of 13 bases. Germline CDR1 and CDR2: SGHTA and FQGNSA.